The 14 T cell receptor beta chains below all came from one sample that was sequenced in a study of T cells after yellow fever vaccination. TCRdb reprocessed the 5' RACE reads with MiXCR, giving one entry per CDR3 protein. The sample carries a few hundred thousand distinct CDR3 sequences, 5.2% recorded once. Sample: CD4+ T cells sorted from PBMCs, taken on the day of the yellow fever booster vaccination. The receptors shown here come from a man between 18 and 29 years old who received the YFV17D yellow fever vaccine.

This clonotype occurred many times. The rearrangement joins TRBV7-9 to TRBJ2-1, with a tentative D call TRBD1 (6 bases). Germline-derived CDR1 and CDR2 are SEHNR and FQNEAQ (reference sequence). Trimming shortened V by 7 bases and J by 5 bases, and 9 bases separated the two germline ends. This CDR3 has 12 amino acids. The CDR3 loop is CASTWDNNEQFF. The CDR3 DNA reads as TGTGCCAGCACCTGGGACAACAATGAGCAGTTCTTC.

The chain couples TRBV12-2 to TRBJ2-7; the D segment call TRBD2 is taken from the table without a DNA check. TRBV12-2 is a documented pseudogene. The CDR3 contains 12 residues. CDR3 residues: CASRPGPVWVDV. CDR3 nucleotides: TGTGCAAGTCGCCCAGGGCCAGTCTGGGTGGACGTC.

The chain combines TRBV4-3 with TRBJ1-2; D might be TRBD1 (5 bases). The CDR3 contains 15 residues. Trimming removed 0 bases at V and 4 bases at J, with 12 bases between. CDR1 and CDR2 from the germline V gene are LGHNA and YSLEER. The CDR3 loop is CASSQDSGQTYGYTF. The CDR3 nucleotides read TGCGCCAGCAGCCAAGATTCGGGGCAGACCTATGGCTACACCTTC.

The chain has TRBV10-3 and TRBJ1-1, with no clear D. This CDR3 contains 16 residues. Germline V gives CDR1 ENHRY, CDR2 SYGVKD. Trimming removed 10 bases from V and 1 base from J, with 22 bases in between. The CDR3 DNA sequence: TGTGCCACCAGACTCAGATTTGGGGAGGGGAACACTGAAGCTTTCTTT. Translation: CATRLRFGEGNTEAFF.

This clonotype was observed a few times. This chain connects TRBV20-1 to TRBJ2-7, with no clear D. The CDR3 runs to 14 residues. CDR1 and CDR2 from the germline V gene are DFQATT and SNEGSKA (reference sequence). V was cut by 7 bases and J by 0 bases, with 16 bases left in between. The CDR3 protein is CSGWKLTHSYEQYF. The CDR3 coding sequence is TGCAGTGGGTGGAAACTAACCCACTCCTACGAGCAGTACTTC.

V usage is TRBV4-3 and J usage is TRBJ1-4; possibly TRBD1 for D (5 bases). The length of the CDR3 is 14 residues. The germline gives CDR1 LGHNA, CDR2 YSLEER. Trimming stripped 5 bases from V and 5 bases from J, with 12 bases between. CDR3 loop: CASSSGQENEKLFF. The DNA of the CDR3 is TGCGCCAGCAGCTCGGGGCAGGAGAATGAAAAACTGTTTTTT.

The rearrangement uses TRBV9 and TRBJ2-5; 8 bases match TRBD1. Per germline, CDR1 SGDLS and CDR2 YYNGEE. After removal of 4 bases from V and 1 base from J, the junction contained 9 bases not matched to a gene. The CDR3 is 16 amino acids. The CDR3 region is CASSPSLGTGQETQYF. The DNA for the CDR3 is TGTGCCAGCAGCCCATCCCTCGGGACAGGCCAAGAGACCCAGTACTTC.

V usage is TRBV27 and J usage is TRBJ2-1; D gene ambiguous. CDR1 MNHEY and CDR2 SMNVEV come from the germline V gene (reference sequence). The CDR3 runs 12 residues. Deletions cut 4 bases from V and 8 bases from J, with 9 bases between. CDR3 protein: CASSYYGDEQFF. The CDR3 DNA reads as TGTGCCAGCAGTTATTACGGCGATGAGCAGTTCTTC.

The chain is built from TRBV5-1 and TRBJ1-2; maybe TRBD1 (6 bases). CDR3 size: 15 residues. Germline V CDR1 and CDR2: SGHRS, YFSETQ. Between the trimmed V and J ends, which lost 4 bases and 5 bases, there was a span of 18 bases. Written as DNA, the CDR3 is TGCGCCAGCAGCCGATCCAGGGGAGGCCTTTATGGCTACACCTTC. Translation gives CASSRSRGGLYGYTF.

This clonotype was observed a few times. J is TRBJ1-1 and V is TRBV5-1; TRBD1 aligns across 9 bases. The V and J ends lost 3 bases and 5 bases, in that order; junction bases with no gene match: 5. Germline V gene data show CDR1 as SGHRS and CDR2 as YFSETQ. The CDR3 totals 14 residues. CDR3 region: CASSYGQGRTEAFF. The CDR3, as DNA: TGCGCCAGCAGCTACGGACAGGGGCGGACTGAAGCTTTCTTT.

This clonotype has at least ten counts. The rearrangement links TRBV5-1 to TRBJ1-1, with a possible D match to TRBD1 (5 bases). CDR3 length: 13 amino acids. Germline-derived CDR1 and CDR2 are SGHRS and YFSETQ. The germline V and J ends were trimmed by 0 bases and 11 bases, with 14 bases remaining between them. CDR3 protein: CASSLGQRTGAFF. CDR3 DNA sequence: TGCGCCAGCAGCTTGGGACAGCGGACGGGCGCTTTCTTT.

The genes are TRBV24-1 and TRBJ2-3, with no clear D. There are 13 residues in the CDR3. Germline CDR1 KGHDR, CDR2 SFDVKD. V gave up 3 bases and J gave up 5 bases, with 8 bases separating them. The CDR3 here is CATSDPIGDTQYF. CDR3 DNA sequence: TGTGCCACCAGTGATCCAATCGGAGATACGCAGTATTTT.

This clonotype was detected only a few times. V gene TRBV7-2 combines with J gene TRBJ2-2, with D perhaps TRBD1 or TRBD2 (5 bases each). CDR1 is SGHTA and CDR2 is FQGNSA in the germline V gene. This CDR3 region has 14 residues. V lost 5 bases and J 7 bases, leaving 14 bases between the germline ends. This CDR3 reads CASSTGPRDGELFF. The CDR3, as DNA: TGTGCCAGCAGCACGGGGCCGAGGGACGGGGAGCTGTTTTTT. The entire variable domain, with the rest obtained from reference TRBV7-2 and TRBJ2-2, is as follows: GAGVSQSPSNKVTEKGKDVELRCDPISGHTALYWYRQSLGQGLEFLIYFQGNSAPDKSGLPSDRFSAERTGGSVSTLTIQRTQQEDSAVYLCASSTGPRDGELFFGEGSRLTVL.

This clonotype has more than one count but fewer than ten. This sequence joins TRBV5-1 and TRBJ2-6, with D unresolved. This CDR3 has 14 residues. CDR1 SGHRS and CDR2 YFSETQ come from the germline V gene. V shed 4 bases and J shed 4 bases, with 9 bases lying between them. The CDR3: CASSAGSGANVLTF. The CDR3 nucleotides read TGCGCCAGCAGCGCCGGATCCGGGGCCAACGTCCTGACTTTC.